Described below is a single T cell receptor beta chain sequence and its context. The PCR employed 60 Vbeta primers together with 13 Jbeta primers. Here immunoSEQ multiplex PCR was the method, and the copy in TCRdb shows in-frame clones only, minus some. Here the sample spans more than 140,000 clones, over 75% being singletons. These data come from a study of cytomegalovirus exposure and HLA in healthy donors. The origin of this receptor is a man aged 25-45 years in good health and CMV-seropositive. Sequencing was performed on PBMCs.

DNA for the CDR3: TGCGCCAGCATCACAACAGACGCGGACAGGAGTCCTCAAGAGACCCAGTACTTC. Protein: CASITTDADRSPQETQYF. The chain uses TRBV4-3 and TRBJ2-5; 7 nucleotides align to TRBD1. V dropped 7 bases and J dropped 2; count of bases not matched to a gene: 19. The CDR3 has 18 amino acids. CDR1 and CDR2 from the germline V gene are LGHNA and YSLEER.